Sequencing of this T cell receptor (beta chain) was carried out in a study of cytomegalovirus exposure and HLA in healthy donors. Study-level results: A later analysis found common viral pathogens apparently linked to several of the most significant clusters.

About this clone itself: Its antigen is as yet unknown.

This CDR3 comprises 12 residues. The ends were cut back, 7 bases at V and 1 base at J, with 5 bases in the middle. Germline values: CDR1 LNHDA, CDR2 SQIVND (reference sequence). A multiplex PCR was run with 60 Vbeta primers and 13 Jbeta primers. Clones were read by immunoSEQ multiplex PCR, and TCRdb kept only the in-frame ones, dropping some. The sample carries roughly 100,000 clones, roughly three quarters recorded once. The clonotype comes from a woman aged 55-75 years in good health and CMV-seronegative. The chain links TRBV19 to TRBJ1-5; no clear D gene. What was sequenced was PBMCs. CDR3 residues: CASNPSNQPQHF. As DNA, the CDR3 is TGTGCCAGTAATCCAAGCAATCAGCCCCAGCATTTT.